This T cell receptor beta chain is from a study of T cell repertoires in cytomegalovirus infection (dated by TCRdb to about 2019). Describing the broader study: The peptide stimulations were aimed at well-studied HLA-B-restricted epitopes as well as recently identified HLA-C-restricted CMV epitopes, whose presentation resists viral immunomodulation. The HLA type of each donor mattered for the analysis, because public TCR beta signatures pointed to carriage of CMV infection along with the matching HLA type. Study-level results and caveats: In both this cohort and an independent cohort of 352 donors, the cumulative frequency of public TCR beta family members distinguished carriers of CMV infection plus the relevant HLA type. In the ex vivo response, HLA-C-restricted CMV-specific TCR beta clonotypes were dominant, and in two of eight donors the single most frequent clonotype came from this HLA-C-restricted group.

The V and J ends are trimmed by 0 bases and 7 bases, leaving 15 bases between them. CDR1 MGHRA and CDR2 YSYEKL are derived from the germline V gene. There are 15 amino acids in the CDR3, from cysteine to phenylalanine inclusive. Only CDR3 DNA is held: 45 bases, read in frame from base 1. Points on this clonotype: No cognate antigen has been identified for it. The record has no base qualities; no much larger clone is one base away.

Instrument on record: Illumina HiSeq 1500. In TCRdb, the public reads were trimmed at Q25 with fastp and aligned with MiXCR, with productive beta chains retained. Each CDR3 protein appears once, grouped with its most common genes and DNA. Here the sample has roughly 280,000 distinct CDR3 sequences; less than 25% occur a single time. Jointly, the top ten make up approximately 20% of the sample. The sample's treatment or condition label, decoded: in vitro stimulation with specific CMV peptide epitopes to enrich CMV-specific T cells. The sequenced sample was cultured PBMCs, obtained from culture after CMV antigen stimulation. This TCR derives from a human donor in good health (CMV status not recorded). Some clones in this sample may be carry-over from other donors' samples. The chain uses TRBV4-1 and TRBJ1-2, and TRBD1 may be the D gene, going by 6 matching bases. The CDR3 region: CASSQERQGGSGYTF. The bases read TGCGCCAGCAGCCAAGAGCGTCAAGGGGGATCTGGCTACACCTTC.